These 7 T cell receptor beta chains were all obtained from the same sample, sequenced in a study of T cell changes during pregnancy in multiple sclerosis. Produced via immunoSEQ multiplex PCR; TCRdb's table is partial and in-frame only. The profile shows more than 45,000 clones, approximately 94% of them singletons. The specimen was CD4+ T cells from peripheral blood mononuclear cells, collected in the second trimester of pregnancy. The receptor source for this set is a female donor with multiple sclerosis, enrolled in a pregnancy study.

Turning to this clone: Mismatch with germline at one junction end may stem from a read error. The chain employs TRBV7-7 and TRBJ2-2; weak D call: TRBD1 (6 bases). CDR3 length: 15 amino acids. Germline CDR1 SSHAT, CDR2 FNYEAQ (reference sequence). CDR3 in amino acids: CASSSGTTNTGELFF. In DNA form, the CDR3 reads TGTGCTAGCAGCTCCGGGACAACGAACACCGGGGAGCTGTTTTTT.

This rearrangement joins TRBV6-1 to TRBJ2-3; the match to TRBD2 covers 8 bases. In germline, CDR1 is MNHNS, CDR2 SASEGT. The CDR3 runs to 13 residues. V trimming: 11 bases; J trimming: 4 bases; junction bases outside the gene matches: 8. For the CDR3, the DNA is TGTGCCGCCCACGGGGGGGCCCCAGATACGCAGTATTTT. Protein product: CAAHGGAPDTQYF.

CDR3 nucleotide sequence: TGTGCCAGCTCACTAGAGGGGGTTTCTGGAAACACCATATATTTT. It codes for CASSLEGVSGNTIYF. The rearrangement uses TRBV18 and TRBJ1-3, with D tentatively TRBD1 (6 bases). Per the germline V gene, CDR1 is KGHSH and CDR2 is LQKENI. V dropped 4 bases and J dropped 1 base, with 11 bases sitting between them. The CDR3 has 15 amino acids.

This rearrangement joins TRBV7-9 to TRBJ2-3, with 10 nucleotides matching TRBD2. V lost 3 bases and J lost 1; bases outside the gene matches: 4. The CDR3 runs to 16 residues. Germline CDR1 SEHNR, CDR2 FQNEAQ (reference sequence). For the CDR3, the DNA is TGTGCCAGCAGCTTGGAGAGCGGGGGGGGCACAGATACGCAGTATTTT. Translation: CASSLESGGGTDTQYF.

The chain's CDR3 is CASSPYQGAGELFF. In DNA, the CDR3 is TGTGCCAGTAGTCCTTACCAGGGGGCCGGGGAGCTGTTTTTT. The chain has TRBV19 and TRBJ2-2, with TRBD1 matching over 7 bases. CDR3 size: 14 residues. CDR1 and CDR2 (germline): LNHDA, SQIVND (reference sequence). Trimming removed 5 bases from V and 6 bases from J; junction bases left unmatched: 6.

The J gene is TRBJ1-1, the V gene TRBV30; TRBD1 might be the D (6 bases). There are 15 residues in the CDR3. In germline, CDR1 is GTSNPN, CDR2 SVGIG (reference sequence). Trimming shortened V by 5 bases and J by 0 bases, and 16 bases separated the two germline ends. CDR3: CAWPNPHRVNTEAFF. CDR3 sequence (DNA): TGTGCCTGGCCGAATCCCCACAGGGTGAACACTGAAGCTTTCTTT.

V gene TRBV19 combines with J gene TRBJ2-1; D might be TRBD1 (6 bases). Trimming removed 6 bases from V and 5 bases from J, with 11 bases in between. The CDR3 runs 13 residues. The V gene's germline CDR1 is LNHDA and CDR2 SQIVND (reference sequence). The CDR3 reads CASRFRGNNEQFF. DNA for the CDR3: TGTGCCAGTAGATTCAGGGGAAACAATGAGCAGTTCTTC.